These 20 T cell receptor beta chains were sequenced from one sample in a study of CD8+CD57+ T cells in acquired aplastic anemia. Patients selected for sequencing had displayed CD8+CD57+ cell expansion by flow cytometry. For CDR3 and TCR beta VDJ profiling, genomic DNA was the template used. One entry per CDR3 protein, called by TCRdb with MiXCR from the reads. This sample yields 160,000 or so distinct CDR3 sequences, of which roughly 48% are seen a single time; approximately 3% belongs to the top ten. Sequenced input: sorted CD4+, CD8+, or CD8+CD57+ T cells (not recorded which) from PBMCs. The origin of the receptors is a human donor with aplastic anemia.

This rearrangement joins TRBV28 to TRBJ2-4; D is possibly TRBD1 (6 bases). CDR3 size: 15 residues. In germline, CDR1 is MDHEN, CDR2 SYDVKM. Trimming pared 7 bases from V and 3 bases from J, leaving 16 bases between. CDR3 in amino acids: CASTSPRGSKNIQYF. The CDR3 coding sequence is TGTGCCAGCACTTCCCCCAGGGGAAGCAAAAACATTCAGTACTTC.

A remark on this clonotype: As the CDR3 is not closed by the conserved phenylalanine or tryptophan, this likely results from a read error. The chain couples TRBV7-2 to TRBJ2-7, with D perhaps matching TRBD1 (5 bases). Germline V gene sequence: CDR1 SGHTA, CDR2 FQGNSA. CDR3 length equals 15 residues. Trimming cost V 2 bases and J 4 bases, with 15 bases left between them. The CDR3 spells CASSLKDILGYEQYL. CDR3 in DNA: TGTGCCAGCAGCTTAAAGGACATCCTCGGGTACGAGCAGTACCTC.

With respect to this clonotype: With a much larger clone just one base away, this may be a read error. The chain has TRBV6-2 or TRBV6-3 and TRBJ2-1; D unresolved. Germline values: CDR1 MNHEY, CDR2 SVGEGT. The CDR3 extends over 11 amino acids. Here the CDR3 reads CVSSPIAEQFF. In DNA, the CDR3 is TGTGTCAGCAGTCCTATTGCTGAGCAGTTCTTC.

This clonotype was counted ten times or more. V is TRBV6-5 and J is TRBJ1-5, with a tentative D call TRBD1 (5 bases). Germline CDR1 MNHEY, CDR2 SVGAGI. The CDR3 contains 13 residues. V dropped 4 bases and J dropped 6 bases, with 10 bases sitting between them. The CDR3 loop reads CASSSRGSQPQHF. The CDR3, as DNA: TGTGCCAGCAGTTCAAGGGGAAGTCAGCCCCAGCATTTT.

This clonotype showed up just once. The chain employs TRBV15 and TRBJ1-2, with D perhaps TRBD1 (5 bases). The CDR3 sequence is 14 residues long. Deletions cut 6 bases from V and 6 bases from J, with 17 bases between. Germline loops: CDR1 LNHNV, CDR2 YYDKDF (reference sequence). The CDR3 sequence is CATRGTSEYNGYTF. The CDR3 coding sequence is TGTGCCACCAGAGGGACTAGCGAATACAATGGCTACACCTTC.

The chain recombines TRBV19 with TRBJ1-6; D remains unclear. Per germline, CDR1 LNHDA and CDR2 SQIVND (reference sequence). Trimming stripped 3 bases from V and 7 bases from J, with 13 bases between. The CDR3 sequence is 15 residues long. The CDR3 protein is CASSIDPRPNSPLHF. The CDR3, as DNA: TGTGCCAGTAGTATCGACCCACGGCCAAATTCACCCCTCCACTTT.

The gene calls are TRBV9 and TRBJ1-6; D is ambiguous. Germline V gene lookup returns CDR1 SGDLS and CDR2 YYNGEE. CDR3 length: 19 residues. V was shortened by 0 bases and J by 5 bases, with 21 bases between the two germline ends. DNA for the CDR3: TGTGCCAGCAGCGTAGACATCAGGCCTTCTAAGGACGATAATTCACCCCTCCACTTT. Amino acid sequence: CASSVDIRPSKDDNSPLHF.

This chain connects TRBV7-3 to TRBJ2-3; 12 bases line up with TRBD2. The CDR3 runs to 18 residues. Germline V CDR1 and CDR2: SGHTA, FQGTGA. Losses at the gene ends were 1 base for V and 7 bases for J; bases not matched to a gene: 12. The CDR3 spells CASSLMVASGRAMNTQYF. The CDR3 DNA follows: TGTGCCAGCAGCTTAATGGTGGCTAGCGGGAGGGCCATGAATACGCAGTATTTT.

This clonotype was observed a few times. The V call is TRBV15, the J call TRBJ1-6, with a weak D call TRBD1 (6 bases). Trimming pared 5 bases from V and 9 bases from J, leaving 17 bases between. CDR3 length equals 15 residues. The germline V gene has CDR1 LNHNV and CDR2 YYDKDF (reference sequence). The CDR3 here is CATSRGGYGSSPLHF. The DNA of the CDR3 is TGTGCCACCAGCCGAGGGGGATATGGGAGTTCACCCCTCCACTTT.

The gene calls are TRBV11-2 and TRBJ1-2; D is ambiguous. The V gene lost 3 bases and the J gene lost 1 base, with 15 bases spanning the gap. The CDR3 covers 16 residues. Germline V lookup: CDR1 SGHAT, CDR2 FQNNGV. CDR3 in amino acids: CASSLEGSLINYGYTF. CDR3 nucleotide sequence: TGTGCCAGCAGCTTGGAAGGGTCGTTAATTAACTATGGCTACACCTTC.

This clonotype was detected once. The chain uses TRBV9 and TRBJ2-6, with D tentatively TRBD1 (6 bases). Looked up from germline, CDR1 is SGDLS and CDR2 is YYNGEE. V was trimmed by 0 bases and J by 5 bases, leaving 9 bases between them. This CDR3 comprises 15 residues. The CDR3 here is CASSVGWGRANVLTF. CDR3 in DNA: TGTGCCAGCAGCGTAGGGTGGGGGCGGGCCAACGTCCTGACTTTC.

The sample holds many counts of this clonotype. The chain uses TRBV6-1 and TRBJ1-2; D is unresolved. The germline V gene has CDR1 MNHNS and CDR2 SASEGT. V was trimmed by 8 bases and J by 0 bases, leaving 13 bases between them. The CDR3 has 14 amino acids. Written as DNA, the CDR3 is TGTGCCAGCCTCCGGACTGTGACTAACTATGGCTACACCTTC. Translated: CASLRTVTNYGYTF.

With respect to this clonotype: A much larger clone differs from this one at a single base, so this may be a read error. The V and J genes are TRBV12-3 or TRBV12-4 and TRBJ2-7; 9 bases are shared with TRBD2. This CDR3 region has 13 residues. The trim removed 5 bases at V and 7 bases at J, leaving 6 bases unmatched. The CDR3: CASSQLAGNEQYF. The CDR3 DNA reads as TGTGCCAGCAGTCAACTAGCGGGCAATGAGCAGTACTTC.

This clonotype was seen ten or more times. The V and J genes are TRBV5-4 and TRBJ2-1; D unresolved. The CDR3 runs to 14 residues. CDR1 and CDR2 from the germline V gene are SGHNT and YYREEE (reference sequence). Trimming shortened V by 0 bases and J by 5 bases, and 9 bases separated the two germline ends. CDR3 sequence (DNA): TGTGCCAGCAGCTTGGTGTCCGGCGACAATGAGCAGTTCTTC. Protein product: CASSLVSGDNEQFF.

The CDR3 protein is CASSPKGRDTEAFF. CDR3 in DNA: TGTGCCAGCAGCCCAAAAGGGAGGGACACTGAAGCTTTCTTT. V is TRBV7-9 and J is TRBJ1-1; D gene unclear. V lost 5 bases and J 3 bases, leaving 13 bases between the germline ends. Germline V lookup: CDR1 SEHNR, CDR2 FQNEAQ (reference sequence). The CDR3 runs 14 residues.

The chain joins TRBV25-1 to TRBJ2-2; 10 nucleotides align to TRBD1. The CDR3 sequence is 16 residues long. Germline V gene lookup returns CDR1 MGHDK and CDR2 SYGVNS. Trimming removed 4 bases from V and 3 bases from J; junction bases left unmatched: 5. This CDR3 is CASSGGTGDYTGELFF. The CDR3, as DNA: TGTGCCAGCAGTGGGGGGACAGGGGATTACACCGGGGAGCTGTTTTTT.

This clonotype was seen many times. The chain couples TRBV29-1 to TRBJ2-1, with TRBD2 matching over 11 bases. CDR3 length equals 12 residues. The V gene's germline CDR1 is SQVTM and CDR2 ANQGSEA. Trimming at V came to 4 bases and at J to 9 bases, leaving 2 bases not matched to a gene. This CDR3 is CSVASGRFEQFF. Written as DNA, the CDR3 is TGCAGCGTTGCTAGCGGGAGGTTTGAGCAGTTCTTC.

The V call is TRBV7-2, the J call TRBJ2-5, with 7 positions matching TRBD1. V shed 2 bases, J shed 4 bases, and the junction held 7 bases outside the gene matches. CDR1 SGHTA and CDR2 FQGNSA come from the germline V gene. CDR3 length equals 15 residues. CDR3 protein: CASSLKDRDRETQYF. The CDR3 coding sequence is TGTGCCAGCAGCTTAAAAGACAGGGACAGAGAGACCCAGTACTTC.

The rearrangement uses TRBV9 and TRBJ1-6; TRBD1 is a possible D gene (6 bases). Trimming cost V 0 bases and J 9 bases, with 16 bases left between them. CDR3 length: 16 amino acids. Germline CDR1 SGDLS, CDR2 YYNGEE. The CDR3 coding sequence is TGTGCCAGCAGCGTAGGGGGGCTCTCCTACAGTTCACCCCTCCACTTT. Amino acid sequence: CASSVGGLSYSSPLHF.

At least ten counts were recorded for this clonotype. The chain recombines TRBV9 with TRBJ1-2; no firm D call. CDR3 length: 14 residues. Germline CDR1 SGDLS, CDR2 YYNGEE. V gave up 4 bases and J gave up 7 bases, with 17 bases separating them. This CDR3 is CASSPRGGSGGYTF. The DNA for the CDR3 is TGTGCCAGCAGCCCCAGAGGCGGGTCCGGTGGCTACACCTTC. Complete variable domain (other parts from reference TRBV9 and TRBJ1-2): DSGVTQTPKHLITATGQRVTLRCSPRSGDLSVYWYQQSLDQGLQFLIQYYNGEERAKGNILERFSAQQFPDLHSELNLSSLELGDSALYFCASSPRGGSGGYTFGSGTRLTVV.